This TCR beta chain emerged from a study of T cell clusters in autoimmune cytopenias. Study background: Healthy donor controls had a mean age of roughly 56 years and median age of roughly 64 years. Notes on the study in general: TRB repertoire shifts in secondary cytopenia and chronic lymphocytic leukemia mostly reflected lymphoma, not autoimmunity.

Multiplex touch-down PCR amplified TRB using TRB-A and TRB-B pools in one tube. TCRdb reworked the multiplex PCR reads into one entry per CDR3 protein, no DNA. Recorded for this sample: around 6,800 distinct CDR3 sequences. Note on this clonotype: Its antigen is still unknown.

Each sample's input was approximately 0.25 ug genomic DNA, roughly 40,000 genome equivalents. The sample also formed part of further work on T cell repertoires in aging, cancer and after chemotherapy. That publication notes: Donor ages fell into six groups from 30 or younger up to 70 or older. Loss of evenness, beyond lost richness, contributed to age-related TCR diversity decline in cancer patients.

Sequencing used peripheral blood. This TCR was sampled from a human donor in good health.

CDR3 sequence: CASSPLRQTRQETQYF. The rearrangement uses TRBV27 and TRBJ2-5; the TCRdb call, TRBD2, lacks DNA for checking. Germline CDR1 MNHEY, CDR2 SMNVEV (reference sequence). This CDR3 is built from 16 residues.